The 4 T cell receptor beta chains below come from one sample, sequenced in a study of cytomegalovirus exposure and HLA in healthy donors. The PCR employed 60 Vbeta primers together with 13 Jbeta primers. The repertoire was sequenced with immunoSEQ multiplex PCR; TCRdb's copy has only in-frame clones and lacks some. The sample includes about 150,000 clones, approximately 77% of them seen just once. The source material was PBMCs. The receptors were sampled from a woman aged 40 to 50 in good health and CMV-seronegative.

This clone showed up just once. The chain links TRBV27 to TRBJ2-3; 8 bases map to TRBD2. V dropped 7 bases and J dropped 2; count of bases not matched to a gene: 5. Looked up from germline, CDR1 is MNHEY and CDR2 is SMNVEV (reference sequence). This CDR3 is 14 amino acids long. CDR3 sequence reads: CASNRGGTTDTQYF. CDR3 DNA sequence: TGTGCCAGCAACCGCGGGGGGACCACAGATACGCAGTATTTT.

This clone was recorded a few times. The DNA of the CDR3 is TGTGCCAGCAGCGTGGGACAGAACACTGAAGCTTTCTTT. Its translation is CASSVGQNTEAFF. The V gene is TRBV6-6, the J gene TRBJ1-1; D is perhaps TRBD1 (6 bases). Germline loops: CDR1 MNHNY, CDR2 SVGAGI (reference sequence). The CDR3 consists of 13 residues. V lost 6 bases and J 1 base, leaving 9 bases between the germline ends.

The CDR3 region has the DNA TGCGCCAGCAGCTTGGCCGGGGTCCAAGAGACCCAGTACTTC. Its translation is CASSLAGVQETQYF. The chain recombines TRBV5-1 with TRBJ2-5; D is possibly TRBD2 (5 bases). Germline CDR1 is SGHRS and CDR2 is YFSETQ. The CDR3 has 14 amino acids. Trimming stripped 0 bases from V and 1 base from J, with 7 bases between.

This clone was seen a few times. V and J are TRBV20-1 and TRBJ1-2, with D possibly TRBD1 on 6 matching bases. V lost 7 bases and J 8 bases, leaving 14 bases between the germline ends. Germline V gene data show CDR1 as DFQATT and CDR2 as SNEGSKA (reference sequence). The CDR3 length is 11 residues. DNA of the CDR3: TGCAGTGGGCGGGGGGCGCAGGGCTACACCTTC. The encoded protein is CSGRGAQGYTF.